This TCR beta chain was recovered during a study of shared clonotypes between healthy human individuals. The study's findings and limits: Generation of non-shared clonotypes was less probable than generation of clonotypes shared by all four donors. Naive CD4 clonotypes were shared across a handful of donors at around 5%. Rarefaction curves obtained for sorted subsets showed sequencing incomplete despite large depth.

Only in-frame clones appear in the TCRdb table, and some are missing; sequencing was by immunoSEQ multiplex PCR. The data contain just over 2,000,000 clones, roughly 94% of them singletons. Remarks on this clone: Its antigen is not known.

This CDR3 has 13 amino acids. The V and J ends lost 3 bases and 3 bases respectively, with 7 bases between them. Looked up from germline, CDR1 is WNHNN and CDR2 is SYGVQD (reference sequence). The naive CD8 subset, CD45RO-negative cells positively selected for CCR7, excluded terminally differentiated effector memory CD45RA+ cells. Specimen: naive CD8+ T cells sorted from blood. V is TRBV10-1 and J is TRBJ2-3; D gene uncertain. The TCR sequence derives from a man aged 18 to 30 in good health. CDR3 DNA sequence: TGCGCCAGCAGTGAAGTATTAACAGATACGCAGTATTTT. Translation: CASSEVLTDTQYF.